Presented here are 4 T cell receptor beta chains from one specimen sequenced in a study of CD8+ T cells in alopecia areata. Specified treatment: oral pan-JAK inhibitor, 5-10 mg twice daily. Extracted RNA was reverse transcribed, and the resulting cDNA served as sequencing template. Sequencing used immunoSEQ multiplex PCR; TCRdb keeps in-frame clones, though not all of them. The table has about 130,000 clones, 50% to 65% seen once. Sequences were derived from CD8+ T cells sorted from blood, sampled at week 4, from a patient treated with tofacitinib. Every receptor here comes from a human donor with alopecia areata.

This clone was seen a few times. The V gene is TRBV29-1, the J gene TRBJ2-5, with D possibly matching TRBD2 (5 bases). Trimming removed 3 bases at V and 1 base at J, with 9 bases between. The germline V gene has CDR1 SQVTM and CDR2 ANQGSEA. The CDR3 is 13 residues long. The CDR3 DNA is TGCAGCGTTGATCGGGGAATCCAAGAGACCCAGTACTTC. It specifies CSVDRGIQETQYF.

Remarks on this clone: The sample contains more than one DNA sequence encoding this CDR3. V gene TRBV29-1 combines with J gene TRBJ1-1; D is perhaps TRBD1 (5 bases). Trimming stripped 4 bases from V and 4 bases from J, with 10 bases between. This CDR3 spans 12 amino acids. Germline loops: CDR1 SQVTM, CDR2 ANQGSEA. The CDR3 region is CSVVPRGTEAFF. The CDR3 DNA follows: TGCAGCGTTGTACCTAGGGGCACTGAAGCTTTCTTT.

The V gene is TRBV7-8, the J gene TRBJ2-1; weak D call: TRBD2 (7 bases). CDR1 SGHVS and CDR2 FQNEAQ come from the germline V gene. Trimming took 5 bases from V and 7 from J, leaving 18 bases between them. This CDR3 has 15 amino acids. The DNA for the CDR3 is TGTGCCAGCAGCCAGGGGACGGGGGGCCGGAATGAGCAGTTCTTC. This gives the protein CASSQGTGGRNEQFF.

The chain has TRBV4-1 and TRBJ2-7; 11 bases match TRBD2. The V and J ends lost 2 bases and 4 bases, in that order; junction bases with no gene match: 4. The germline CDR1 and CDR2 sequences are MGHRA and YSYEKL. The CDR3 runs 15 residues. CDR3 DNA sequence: TGCGCCAGCAGCCAACGACTAGCGGGGCCTTACGAGCAGTACTTC. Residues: CASSQRLAGPYEQYF.